These 24 T cell receptor beta chains share one sample of origin, sequenced in a study of OX40 agonist ivuxolimab in advanced cancers. The repertoire was sequenced with immunoSEQ multiplex PCR; TCRdb's copy has only in-frame clones and lacks some. Counted here are approximately 86,000 clones, roughly 92% occurring once; the ten biggest clones make up 0.95% to 1.3%. The sequences come from CD4+ or CD8+ T cells sorted from blood, collected in a trial of the OX40 agonist ivuxolimab. These receptors were taken from an adult with an advanced solid tumor such as melanoma, head and neck, liver or kidney cancer.

This clone was detected once. The V and J genes are TRBV5-5 and TRBJ2-5; D gene ambiguous. This CDR3 has 12 amino acids. Germline CDR1 and CDR2: SGHKS and YYEKEE (reference sequence). The V and J ends lost 3 bases and 5 bases respectively, with 8 bases between them. The CDR3 reads CASSSSGETQYF. The CDR3 nucleotides read TGTGCCAGCAGCTCCTCCGGGGAGACCCAGTACTTC. The full variable domain, with the rest looked up from reference TRBV5-5 and TRBJ2-5, is DAGVTQSPTHLIKTRGQQVTLRCSPISGHKSVSWYQQVLGQGPQFIFQYYEKEERGRGNFPDRFSARQFPNYSSELNVNALLLGDSALYLCASSSSGETQYFGPGTRLLVL.

The rearrangement uses TRBV7-3 and TRBJ2-7; 12 nucleotides align to TRBD2. Germline V gene lookup returns CDR1 SGHTA and CDR2 FQGTGA. After removal of 3 bases from V and 0 bases from J, the junction contained 6 bases not matched to a gene. The CDR3 sequence is 17 residues long. In DNA, the CDR3 is TGTGCCAGCAGCTTCATGACTAGCGGGAGTAACTCCTACGAGCAGTACTTC. Amino acid sequence: CASSFMTSGSNSYEQYF.

This clone has a single count. The chain uses TRBV7-8 and TRBJ2-1; either TRBD1 or TRBD2 may fit D (5 bases each). The CDR3 totals 15 residues. The germline V gene encodes CDR1 SGHVS and CDR2 FQNEAQ. The V end was cut by 2 bases, the J end by 9 bases, with 17 bases between. The CDR3 is CASSLLASSRGEQFF. The CDR3, as DNA: TGTGCCAGCAGCTTACTAGCTTCTAGTAGGGGTGAGCAGTTCTTC.

This chain connects TRBV2 to TRBJ2-7; the D is unclear. The CDR3 loop spans 13 amino acids. Germline V gene sequence: CDR1 SNHLY, CDR2 FYNNEI. V was cut by 6 bases and J by 2 bases, with 11 bases left in between. The CDR3 bases are TGTGCCAGCAGATTGGACGGTGCCTACGAGCAGTACTTC. Translated: CASRLDGAYEQYF.

The chain is built from TRBV12-2 and TRBJ1-3; TRBD1 is the table's D call and was not checked against the DNA. TRBV12-2 is recorded as a pseudogene. This CDR3 region has 17 residues. CDR3 in amino acids: CASRARRTGYSGNTIYF. The CDR3 nucleotides are TGTGCAAGTCGCGCCCGGAGGACAGGGTATTCTGGAAACACCATATATTTT.

V usage is TRBV2 and J usage is TRBJ2-1, with 11 bases identical to TRBD2. CDR3 length: 15 residues. V trimming: 7 bases; J trimming: 8 bases; junction bases outside the gene matches: 10. Germline CDR1 and CDR2: SNHLY and FYNNEI. The CDR3 is CASKALAGVFDEQFF. The CDR3 DNA follows: TGTGCCAGCAAAGCACTAGCGGGAGTTTTCGATGAGCAGTTCTTC.

J is TRBJ2-1 and V is TRBV5-6; the match to TRBD2 covers 9 bases. This CDR3 is 18 amino acids long. Trimming removed 5 bases from V and 1 base from J; junction bases left unmatched: 13. Germline V gene data show CDR1 as SGHDT and CDR2 as YYEEEE. CDR3 nucleotide sequence: TGTGCCAGCAGGTACGGGACTAGCCGTATGACTTCCTACAATGAGCAGTTCTTC. Its translation: CASRYGTSRMTSYNEQFF.

The rearrangement uses TRBV5-1 and TRBJ2-2; 10 bases align to TRBD1. The V and J ends lost 3 bases and 6 bases, in that order; junction bases with no gene match: 5. CDR1 and CDR2 (germline): SGHRS, YFSETQ. The CDR3 has 15 amino acids. The CDR3 spells CASSWRQGAAGELFF. CDR3 DNA sequence: TGCGCCAGCAGCTGGAGACAGGGGGCCGCCGGGGAGCTGTTTTTT.

The chain has TRBV6-1 and TRBJ1-3; D ambiguous. The CDR3 has 12 amino acids. Germline loops: CDR1 MNHNS, CDR2 SASEGT. This CDR3 reads CGATSFGNTIYF. The CDR3 DNA sequence: TGTGGGGCTACGAGTTTTGGAAACACCATATATTTT.

CDR3: CASSEVGGLSSYNSPLHF. DNA of the CDR3: TGTGCCAGCAGCGAGGTAGGGGGCCTAAGCTCCTATAATTCACCCCTCCACTTT. The gene calls are TRBV9 and TRBJ1-6, with TRBD1 matching 7 bases. The CDR3 is 18 residues long. Unmatched junction bases numbered 9, after V lost 3 bases and J lost 0 bases. Germline assignment: CDR1 SGDLS and CDR2 YYNGEE.

This clone was observed a few times. This chain joins TRBV6-1 and TRBJ1-5; D is uncertain. CDR3 length: 13 amino acids. CDR1 MNHNS and CDR2 SASEGT come from the germline V gene. V lost 0 bases and J lost 6, with 6 bases in between. The CDR3 DNA sequence: TGTGCCAGCAGTGAAGCGCACGGTCAGCCCCAGCATTTT. The encoded protein is CASSEAHGQPQHF.

The chain is built from TRBV7-9 and TRBJ2-1; no reliable D call. The CDR3 length is 15 residues. The germline CDR1 and CDR2 sequences are SEHNR and FQNEAQ (reference sequence). V lost 1 base and J 6 bases, leaving 13 bases between the germline ends. The CDR3 coding sequence is TGTGCCAGCAGCTTAGTAGGTTCCGCAGGCAATGAGCAGTTCTTC. It codes for CASSLVGSAGNEQFF.

The rearrangement joins TRBV27 to TRBJ2-3, with TRBD2 matching over 10 bases. The V gene's germline CDR1 is MNHEY and CDR2 SMNVEV (reference sequence). The V segment lost 6 bases and the J segment 2 bases; nucleotides outside the gene matches: 8. The CDR3 covers 16 residues. The CDR3 DNA reads as TGTGCCAGCAGCTCGCTAGCGGGAGCTTCCACAGATACGCAGTATTTT. It codes for CASSSLAGASTDTQYF.

In its sample, this clone was seen once. This chain joins TRBV7-2 and TRBJ2-7; TRBD1 aligns across 9 bases. There are 13 residues in the CDR3. The V and J ends lost 3 bases and 7 bases, in that order; junction bases with no gene match: 4. The germline CDR1 and CDR2 sequences are SGHTA and FQGNSA. The CDR3 is CASSLTGGTEQYF. The DNA of the CDR3 is TGTGCCAGCAGCTTGACAGGGGGGACTGAGCAGTACTTC. Full variable domain (missing parts from reference TRBV7-2 and TRBJ2-7): GAGVSQSPSNKVTEKGKDVELRCDPISGHTALYWYRQSLGQGLEFLIYFQGNSAPDKSGLPSDRFSAERTGGSVSTLTIQRTQQEDSAVYLCASSLTGGTEQYFGPGTRLTVT.

The chain uses TRBV6-1 and TRBJ2-7, with D maybe TRBD2 (5 bases). With 7 bases removed from V and 5 bases from J, the gap between germline ends came to 21 bases. Germline CDR1 and CDR2: MNHNS and SASEGT. The CDR3 contains 15 residues. In DNA, the CDR3 is TGTGCCAGCACCGTCCCCCTACTAGGATCCCACGAGCAGTACTTC. This sequence encodes CASTVPLLGSHEQYF.

The sample holds a few counts of this clone. The gene calls are TRBV30 and TRBJ1-1; D is uncertain. CDR3 length equals 13 residues. The V end was cut by 7 bases, the J end by 6 bases, with 18 bases between. CDR1 and CDR2 from the germline V gene are GTSNPN and SVGIG (reference sequence). CDR3 amino acids: CAFRKERVPEAFF. CDR3 bases: TGTGCCTTCCGCAAGGAGCGGGTTCCTGAAGCTTTCTTT. Filled out from reference TRBV30 and TRBJ1-1, the complete variable domain reads SQTIHQWPATLVQPVGSPLSLECTVEGTSNPNLYWYRQAAGRGLQLLFYSVGIGQISSEVPQNLSASRPQDRQFILSSKKLLLSDSGFYLCAFRKERVPEAFFGQGTRLTVV.

The chain carries TRBV18 and TRBJ2-5; perhaps D is TRBD1 or TRBD2 (5 bases each). V was trimmed by 6 bases and J by 3 bases, leaving 11 bases between them. Germline CDR1 and CDR2: KGHSH and LQKENI. This CDR3 is 13 amino acids long. CDR3 sequence (DNA): TGTGCCAGCTCGAACCAGGGAGAAGAGACCCAGTACTTC. This translates into CASSNQGEETQYF.

This clone has just a few counts. The gene calls are TRBV19 and TRBJ1-1; D possibly corresponds to TRBD1 (5 bases). CDR1 is LNHDA, CDR2 SQIVND, per germline (reference sequence). Trimming cost V 6 bases and J 4 bases, with 15 bases left between them. The CDR3 runs 14 residues. CDR3 in amino acids: CASRRQLQSTEAFF. For the CDR3, the DNA is TGTGCCAGTAGACGACAGCTACAGAGCACTGAAGCTTTCTTT.

There are a few counts of this clone. This chain uses TRBV9 with TRBJ2-6, with D hard to call. V dropped 3 bases and J dropped 2 bases, with 6 bases sitting between them. The CDR3 loop spans 14 amino acids. CDR1 SGDLS and CDR2 YYNGEE come from the germline V gene. The CDR3 bases are TGTGCCAGCAGCGATCGACCTGGGGCCAACGTCCTGACTTTC. Amino acids: CASSDRPGANVLTF.

The rearrangement uses TRBV6-6 and TRBJ1-3; D not certain. The V gene's germline CDR1 is MNHNY and CDR2 SVGAGI (reference sequence). V lost 8 bases, J lost 4 bases, and 9 bases lay in between. The CDR3 covers 12 residues. CDR3 nucleotides: TGTGCCAGCCGTCGTGGGGGAAACACCATATATTTT. It yields the protein CASRRGGNTIYF.

The genes are TRBV27 and TRBJ1-2, with 8 nucleotides matching TRBD1. J gave up 4 bases and V 5 bases, and 9 bases lay outside the gene matches. CDR3 length: 15 amino acids. CDR1 MNHEY and CDR2 SMNVEV come from the germline V gene (reference sequence). The CDR3 coding sequence is TGTGCCAGCAGTCCCCATACGACAGGGGCCTATGGCTACACCTTC. Translated: CASSPHTTGAYGYTF.

The CDR3 reads CASRTGRYNGYTF. The CDR3 DNA sequence: TGTGCCAGCAGGACAGGGCGGTACAATGGCTACACCTTC. The chain uses TRBV2 and TRBJ1-2; 7 nucleotides line up with TRBD1. The CDR3 contains 13 residues. Germline-derived CDR1 and CDR2 are SNHLY and FYNNEI. With 6 bases clipped from V and 6 bases from J, the junction kept 7 bases outside the gene matches.

The V gene is TRBV23-1, the J gene TRBJ2-5; either TRBD1 or TRBD2 may fit D (6 bases each). TRBV23-1 is reported as an ORF; its role is uncertain. There are 16 residues in the CDR3. The V and J ends lost 0 bases and 4 bases respectively, with 15 bases between them. Here the CDR3 reads CASSQSNPGEVETQYF. In DNA, the CDR3 is TGCGCCAGCAGTCAATCGAACCCAGGGGAGGTAGAGACCCAGTACTTC.

The V call is TRBV5-6, the J call TRBJ2-3; D remains ambiguous. CDR3 length: 16 amino acids. The germline V gene has CDR1 SGHDT and CDR2 YYEEEE. Trimming pared 1 base from V and 0 bases from J, leaving 12 bases between. The CDR3: CASSLYVSGSTDTQYF. The CDR3 DNA is TGTGCCAGCAGCTTGTACGTTAGTGGAAGCACAGATACGCAGTATTTT.